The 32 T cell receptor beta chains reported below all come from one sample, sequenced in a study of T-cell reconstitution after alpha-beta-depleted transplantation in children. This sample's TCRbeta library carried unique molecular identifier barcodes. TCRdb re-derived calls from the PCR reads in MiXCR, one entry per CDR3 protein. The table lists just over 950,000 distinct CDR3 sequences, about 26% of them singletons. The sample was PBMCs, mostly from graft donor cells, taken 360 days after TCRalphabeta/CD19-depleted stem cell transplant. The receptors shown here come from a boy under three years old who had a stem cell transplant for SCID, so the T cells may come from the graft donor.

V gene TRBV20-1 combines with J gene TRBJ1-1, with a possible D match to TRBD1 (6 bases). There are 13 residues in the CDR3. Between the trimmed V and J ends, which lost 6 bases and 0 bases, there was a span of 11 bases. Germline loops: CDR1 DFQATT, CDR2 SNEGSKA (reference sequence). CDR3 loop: CSAQQGLNTEAFF. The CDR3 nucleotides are TGCAGTGCCCAACAGGGATTGAACACTGAAGCTTTCTTT.

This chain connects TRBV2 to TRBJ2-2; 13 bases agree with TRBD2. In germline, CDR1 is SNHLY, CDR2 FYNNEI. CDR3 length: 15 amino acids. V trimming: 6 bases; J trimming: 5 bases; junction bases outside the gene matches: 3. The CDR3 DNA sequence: TGTGCCAGCAGGGGGGGACTAGCGGGGACCGGGGAGCTGTTTTTT. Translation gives CASRGGLAGTGELFF.

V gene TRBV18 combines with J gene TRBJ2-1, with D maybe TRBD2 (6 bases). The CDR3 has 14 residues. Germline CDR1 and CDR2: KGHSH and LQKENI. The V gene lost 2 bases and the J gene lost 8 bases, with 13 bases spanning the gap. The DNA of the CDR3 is TGTGCCAGCTCACCAGGGGTCCGGAGGGATGAGCAGTTCTTC. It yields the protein CASSPGVRRDEQFF.

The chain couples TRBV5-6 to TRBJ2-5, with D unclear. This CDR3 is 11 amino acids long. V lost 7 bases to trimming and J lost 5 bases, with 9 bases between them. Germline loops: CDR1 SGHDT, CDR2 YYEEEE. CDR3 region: CASAVGETQYF. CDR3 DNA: TGTGCCAGCGCCGTAGGGGAGACCCAGTACTTC.

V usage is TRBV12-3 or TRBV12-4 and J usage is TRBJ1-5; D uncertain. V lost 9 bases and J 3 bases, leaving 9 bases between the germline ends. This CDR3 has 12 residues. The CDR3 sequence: CASRAPNQPQHF. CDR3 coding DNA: TGTGCCAGTAGGGCCCCCAATCAGCCCCAGCATTTT.

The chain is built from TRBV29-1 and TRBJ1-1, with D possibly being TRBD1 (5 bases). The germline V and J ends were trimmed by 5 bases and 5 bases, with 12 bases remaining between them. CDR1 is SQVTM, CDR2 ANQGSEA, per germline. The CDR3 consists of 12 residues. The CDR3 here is CSVRTGGTEAFF. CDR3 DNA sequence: TGCAGCGTTCGTACAGGCGGGACTGAAGCTTTCTTT.

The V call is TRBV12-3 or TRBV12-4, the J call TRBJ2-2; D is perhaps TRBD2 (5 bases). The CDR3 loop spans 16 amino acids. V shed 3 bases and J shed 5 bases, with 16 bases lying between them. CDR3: CASSLGYGRGTGELFF. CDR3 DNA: TGTGCCAGCAGTTTGGGATATGGGAGAGGGACCGGGGAGCTGTTTTTT.

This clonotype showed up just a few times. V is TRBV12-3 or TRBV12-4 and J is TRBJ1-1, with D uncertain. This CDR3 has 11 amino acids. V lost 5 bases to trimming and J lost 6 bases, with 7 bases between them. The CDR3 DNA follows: TGTGCCAGCAGTCGAGTCTCTGAAGCTTTCTTT. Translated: CASSRVSEAFF.

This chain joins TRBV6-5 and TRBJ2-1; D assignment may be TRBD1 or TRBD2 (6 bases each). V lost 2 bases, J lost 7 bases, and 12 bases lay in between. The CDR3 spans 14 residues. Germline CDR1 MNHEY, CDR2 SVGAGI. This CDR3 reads CASSYDRGLNEQFF. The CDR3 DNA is TGTGCCAGCAGTTACGATCGGGGGCTGAATGAGCAGTTCTTC.

The CDR3 bases are TGCGCCAGCAGCCCGAGAACAGGGGGTTACGAGACCCAGTACTTC. This translates into CASSPRTGGYETQYF. The chain employs TRBV4-3 and TRBJ2-5, with 8 positions matching TRBD1. The CDR3 spans 15 residues. The germline CDR1 and CDR2 sequences are LGHNA and YSLEER. Unmatched junction bases numbered 9, after V lost 4 bases and J lost 5 bases.

CDR3 bases: TGTGCCAGCACCTTCAGGATCATGAACACTGAAGCTTTCTTT. It codes for CASTFRIMNTEAFF. The chain uses TRBV12-3 or TRBV12-4 and TRBJ1-1; unclear D gene. V lost 7 bases and J 0 bases, leaving 12 bases between the germline ends. The CDR3 runs 14 residues.

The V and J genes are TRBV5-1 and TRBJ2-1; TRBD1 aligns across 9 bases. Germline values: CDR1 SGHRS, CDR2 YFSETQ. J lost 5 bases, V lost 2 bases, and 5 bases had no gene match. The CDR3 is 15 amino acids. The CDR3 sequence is CASSFSGQGNNEQFF. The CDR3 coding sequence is TGCGCCAGCAGCTTCTCCGGACAGGGGAACAATGAGCAGTTCTTC. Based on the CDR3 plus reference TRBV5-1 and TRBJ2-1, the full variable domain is KAGVTQTPRYLIKTRGQQVTLSCSPISGHRSVSWYQQTPGQGLQFLFEYFSETQRNKGNFPGRFSGRQFSNSRSEMNVSTLELGDSALYLCASSFSGQGNNEQFFGPGTRLTVL.

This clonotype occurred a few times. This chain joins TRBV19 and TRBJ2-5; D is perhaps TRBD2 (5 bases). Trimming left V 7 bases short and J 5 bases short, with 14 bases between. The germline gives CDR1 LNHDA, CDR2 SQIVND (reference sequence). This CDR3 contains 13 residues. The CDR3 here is CASTPERSETQYF. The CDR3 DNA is TGTGCCAGTACCCCTGAGCGGTCGGAGACCCAGTACTTC.

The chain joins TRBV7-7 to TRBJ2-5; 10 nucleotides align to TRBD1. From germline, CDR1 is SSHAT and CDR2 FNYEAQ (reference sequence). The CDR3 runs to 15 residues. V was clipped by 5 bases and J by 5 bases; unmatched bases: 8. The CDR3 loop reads CASSPWDRGSETQYF. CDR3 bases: TGTGCCAGCAGCCCCTGGGACAGGGGAAGCGAGACCCAGTACTTC.

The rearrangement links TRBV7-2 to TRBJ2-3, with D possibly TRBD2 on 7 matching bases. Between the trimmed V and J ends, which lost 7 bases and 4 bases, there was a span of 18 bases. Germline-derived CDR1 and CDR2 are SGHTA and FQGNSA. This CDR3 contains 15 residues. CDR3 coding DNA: TGTGCCAGCAACCGATTGGCGGGGGCCGCAGATACGCAGTATTTT. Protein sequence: CASNRLAGAADTQYF.

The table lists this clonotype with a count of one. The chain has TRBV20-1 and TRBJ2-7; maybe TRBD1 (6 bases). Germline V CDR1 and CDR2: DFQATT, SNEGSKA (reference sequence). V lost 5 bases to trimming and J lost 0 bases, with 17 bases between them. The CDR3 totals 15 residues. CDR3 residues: CSAVRGHTYSYEQYF. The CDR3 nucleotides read TGCAGTGCTGTCCGGGGACATACCTACTCCTACGAGCAGTACTTC.

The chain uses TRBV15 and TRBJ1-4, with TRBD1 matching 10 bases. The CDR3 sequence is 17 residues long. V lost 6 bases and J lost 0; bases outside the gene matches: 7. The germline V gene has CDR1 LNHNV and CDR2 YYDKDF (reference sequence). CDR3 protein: CATRTGTGDSTNEKLFF. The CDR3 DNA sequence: TGTGCCACCAGGACCGGGACAGGGGATTCAACTAATGAAAAACTGTTTTTT.

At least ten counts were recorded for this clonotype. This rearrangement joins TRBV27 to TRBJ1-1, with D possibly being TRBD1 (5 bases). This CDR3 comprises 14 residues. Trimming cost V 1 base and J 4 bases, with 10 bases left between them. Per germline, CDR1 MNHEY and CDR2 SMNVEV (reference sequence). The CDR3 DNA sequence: TGTGCCAGCAGTTTATTTCTCGGGGGCACTGAAGCTTTCTTT. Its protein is CASSLFLGGTEAFF.

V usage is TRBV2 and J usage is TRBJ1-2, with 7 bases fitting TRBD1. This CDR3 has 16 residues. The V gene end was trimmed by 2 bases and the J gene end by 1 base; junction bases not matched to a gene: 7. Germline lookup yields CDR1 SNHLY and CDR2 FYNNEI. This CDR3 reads CASSEKGTAFNYGYTF. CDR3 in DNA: TGTGCCAGCAGTGAAAAAGGGACAGCGTTTAACTATGGCTACACCTTC.

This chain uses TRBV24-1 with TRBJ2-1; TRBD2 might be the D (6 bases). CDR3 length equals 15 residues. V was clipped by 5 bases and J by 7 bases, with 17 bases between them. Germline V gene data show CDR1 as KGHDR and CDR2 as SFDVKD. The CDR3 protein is CATSGGDLVINEQFF. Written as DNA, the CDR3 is TGTGCCACCAGTGGGGGGGACCTAGTAATTAATGAGCAGTTCTTC.

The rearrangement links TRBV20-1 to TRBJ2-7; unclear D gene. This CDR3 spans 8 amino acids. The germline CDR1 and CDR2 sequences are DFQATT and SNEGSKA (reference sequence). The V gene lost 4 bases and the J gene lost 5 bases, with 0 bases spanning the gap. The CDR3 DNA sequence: TGCAGTGCTAACGAGCAGTACTTC. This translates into CSANEQYF.

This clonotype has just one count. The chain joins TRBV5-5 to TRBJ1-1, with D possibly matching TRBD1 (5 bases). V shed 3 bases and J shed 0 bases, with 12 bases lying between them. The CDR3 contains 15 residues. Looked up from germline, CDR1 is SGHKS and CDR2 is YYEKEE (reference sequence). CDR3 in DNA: TGTGCCAGCAGCTCGACGACAGTAATGAACACTGAAGCTTTCTTT. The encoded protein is CASSSTTVMNTEAFF.

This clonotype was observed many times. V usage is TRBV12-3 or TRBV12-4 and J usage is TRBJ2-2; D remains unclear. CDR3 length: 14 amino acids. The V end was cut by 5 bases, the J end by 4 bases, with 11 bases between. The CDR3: CASSLQGGTGELFF. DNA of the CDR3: TGTGCCAGCAGTCTCCAAGGCGGCACCGGGGAGCTGTTTTTT.

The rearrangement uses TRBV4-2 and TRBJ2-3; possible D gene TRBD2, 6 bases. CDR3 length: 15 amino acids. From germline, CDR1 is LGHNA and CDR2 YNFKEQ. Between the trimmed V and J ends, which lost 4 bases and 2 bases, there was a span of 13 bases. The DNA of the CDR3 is TGTGCCAGCAGCCTACGGGGGATTAACACAGATACGCAGTATTTT. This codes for CASSLRGINTDTQYF.

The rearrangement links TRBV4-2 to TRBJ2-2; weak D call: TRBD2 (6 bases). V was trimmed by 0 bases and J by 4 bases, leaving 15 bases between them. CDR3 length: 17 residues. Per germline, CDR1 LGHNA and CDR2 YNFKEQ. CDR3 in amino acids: CASSQDRRGPSTGELFF. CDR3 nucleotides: TGTGCCAGCAGCCAAGATCGGAGGGGACCCAGCACCGGGGAGCTGTTTTTT.

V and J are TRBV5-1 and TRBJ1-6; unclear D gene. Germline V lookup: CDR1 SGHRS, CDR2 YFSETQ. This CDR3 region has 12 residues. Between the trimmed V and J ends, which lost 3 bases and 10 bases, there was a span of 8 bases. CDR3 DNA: TGCGCCAGCAGCTCGGGGATCTCACCCCTCCACTTT. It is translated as CASSSGISPLHF.

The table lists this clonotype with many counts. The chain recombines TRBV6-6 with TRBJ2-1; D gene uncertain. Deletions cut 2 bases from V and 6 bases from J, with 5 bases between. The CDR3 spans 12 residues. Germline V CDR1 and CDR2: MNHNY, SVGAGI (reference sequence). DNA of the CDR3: TGTGCCAGCAGTTACAAGGTCAATGAGCAGTTCTTC. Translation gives CASSYKVNEQFF.

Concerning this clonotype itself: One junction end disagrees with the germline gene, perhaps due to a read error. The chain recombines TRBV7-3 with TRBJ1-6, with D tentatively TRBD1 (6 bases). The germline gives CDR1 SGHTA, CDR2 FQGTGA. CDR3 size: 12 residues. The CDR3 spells CSEQGPNSPLHF. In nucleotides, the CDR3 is TGCTCTGAACAGGGCCCAAATTCACCCCTCCACTTT.

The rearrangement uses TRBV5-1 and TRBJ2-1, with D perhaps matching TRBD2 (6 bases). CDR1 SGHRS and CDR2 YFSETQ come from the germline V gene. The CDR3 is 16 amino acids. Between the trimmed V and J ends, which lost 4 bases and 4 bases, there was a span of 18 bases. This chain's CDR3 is CASSPNRDWRYNEQFF. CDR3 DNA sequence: TGCGCCAGCAGCCCGAACCGGGACTGGAGATACAATGAGCAGTTCTTC. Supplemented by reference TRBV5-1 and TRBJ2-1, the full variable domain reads KAGVTQTPRYLIKTRGQQVTLSCSPISGHRSVSWYQQTPGQGLQFLFEYFSETQRNKGNFPGRFSGRQFSNSRSEMNVSTLELGDSALYLCASSPNRDWRYNEQFFGPGTRLTVL.

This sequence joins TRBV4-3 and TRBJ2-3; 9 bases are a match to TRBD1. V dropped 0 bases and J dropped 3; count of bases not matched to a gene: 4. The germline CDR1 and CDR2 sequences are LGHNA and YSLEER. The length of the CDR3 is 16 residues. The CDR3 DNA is TGCGCCAGCAGCCAAGAGGACAGGGGAGGGACAGATACGCAGTATTTT. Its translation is CASSQEDRGGTDTQYF.

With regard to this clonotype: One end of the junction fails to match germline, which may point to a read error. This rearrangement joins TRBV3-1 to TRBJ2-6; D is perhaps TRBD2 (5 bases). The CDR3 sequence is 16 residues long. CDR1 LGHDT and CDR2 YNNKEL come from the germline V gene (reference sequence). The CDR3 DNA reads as TGTGCCACCAGCCACTTGCCGGGAACTGGGGCCAACGTCCTGACTTTC. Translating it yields CATSHLPGTGANVLTF.

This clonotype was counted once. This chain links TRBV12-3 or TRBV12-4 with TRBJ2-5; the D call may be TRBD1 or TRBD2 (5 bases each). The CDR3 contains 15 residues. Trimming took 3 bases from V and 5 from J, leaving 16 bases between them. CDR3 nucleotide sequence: TGTGCCAGCAGTTTGGGGCTCACAGGAGGTGAGACCCAGTACTTC. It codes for CASSLGLTGGETQYF.